This is a list of T cell receptor beta chains from one sample in a study of T-cell reconstitution after alpha-beta-depleted transplantation in children. TCRdb processed the PCR reads anew with MiXCR; each CDR3 protein has one entry. The data hold hundreds of thousands of distinct CDR3 sequences, with roughly a sixth observed a single time. The specimen was PBMCs, mostly from graft donor cells, collected 360 days after TCRalphabeta/CD19-depleted stem cell transplant. Receptor source: a male patient aged 2-10 years who had a stem cell transplant for acute lymphoblastic leukemia, so the T cells may come from the graft donor. The CDR3 runs from the conserved cysteine through the conserved F or W. D genes are given only for firm matches. The size entry is marked missing in some rows and otherwise reads once, few, many or a size class.

V,J,size,D,CDR3,DNA
TRBV5-6,TRBJ1-1,.,TRBD1,CASSSLLVGQLNTEAFF,TGTGCCAGCAGCTCCCTACTTGTGGGACAGCTGAACACTGAAGCTTTCTTT
TRBV6-4,TRBJ2-1,.,.,CASSARGRDEQFF,TGTGCCAGCAGTGCTAGGGGTAGGGATGAGCAGTTCTTC
TRBV27,TRBJ1-4,.,.,CASSNYNEKLFF,TGTGCCAGCAGTAATTATAATGAAAAACTGTTTTTT
TRBV14,TRBJ2-1,.,.,CASRNSVHNEQFF,TGTGCCAGCAGAAATAGCGTGCACAATGAGCAGTTCTTC
TRBV18,TRBJ1-2,.,.,CASSPTGLSDSRF,TGTGCCAGCTCCCCCACAGGGTTGTCGGACAGCCGCTTC
TRBV29-1,TRBJ2-5,.,.,CSVCRIEETQYF,TGCAGCGTGTGTCGGATAGAGGAGACCCAGTACTTC
TRBV7-9,TRBJ2-5,.,TRBD2,CASSLGRTSGLFETQYF,TGTGCCAGCAGCTTAGGGCGGACTAGCGGTCTGTTTGAGACCCAGTACTTC
TRBV7-2,TRBJ1-4,.,.,CASSLGVRGEKLFF,TGTGCCAGCAGCTTAGGCGTCAGGGGAGAAAAACTGTTTTTT
TRBV6-1,TRBJ2-5,few,.,CATLNRGVETQYF,TGTGCCACCCTTAATAGGGGGGTGGAGACCCAGTACTTC
TRBV7-2,TRBJ1-1,.,.,CASSLVSTQVEAFF,TGTGCCAGCAGCTTAGTCTCCACCCAGGTTGAAGCTTTCTTT
TRBV12-3/TRBV12-4,TRBJ2-7,many,.,CASSYGYEQYF,TGTGCCAGCAGTTATGGGTACGAGCAGTACTTC
TRBV6-2/TRBV6-3,TRBJ2-5,.,TRBD2,CASSRGLAGVETQYF,TGTGCCAGCAGCCGCGGACTAGCGGGAGTGGAGACCCAGTACTTC
TRBV18,TRBJ2-1,once,TRBD2,CASSYQSGRAYNEQFF,TGTGCCAGCTCGTATCAGAGCGGGAGGGCCTACAATGAGCAGTTCTTC
TRBV7-9,TRBJ2-1,once,.,CASSERIGVKSYNEQFF,TGTGCCAGCAGCGAAAGAATAGGGGTCAAATCCTACAATGAGCAGTTCTTC